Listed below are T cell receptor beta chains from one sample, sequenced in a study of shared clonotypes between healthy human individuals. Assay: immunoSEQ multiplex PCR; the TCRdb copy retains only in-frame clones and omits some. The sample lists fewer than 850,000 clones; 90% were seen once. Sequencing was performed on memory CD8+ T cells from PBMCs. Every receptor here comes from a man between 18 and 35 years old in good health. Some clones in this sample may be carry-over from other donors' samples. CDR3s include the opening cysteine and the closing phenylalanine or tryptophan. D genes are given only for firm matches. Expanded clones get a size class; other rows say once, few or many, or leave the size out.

cdr3_aa: CASTLTDRREGEQYF
cdr3_nt: TGTGCCAGCACTCTCACGGACCGTCGGGAGGGCGAGCAGTACTTC
j_call: TRBJ2-7
clone_size: NA
d_call: TRBD2
v_call: TRBV9

cdr3_aa: CASSLTDRNTGELFF
cdr3_nt: TGTGCCAGCAGCCTGACCGATCGAAACACCGGGGAGCTGTTTTTT
j_call: TRBJ2-2
clone_size: NA
d_call: NA
v_call: TRBV7-2

cdr3_aa: CASSLQGAKTGELFF
cdr3_nt: TGTGCCAGCAGCCTACAGGGGGCAAAGACCGGGGAGCTGTTTTTT
j_call: TRBJ2-2
clone_size: NA
d_call: TRBD1
v_call: TRBV6-4

cdr3_aa: CASSSGQGRVTEAFF
cdr3_nt: TGTGCCAGCAGCTCAGGACAGGGGAGGGTCACTGAAGCTTTCTTT
j_call: TRBJ1-1
clone_size: NA
d_call: TRBD1
v_call: TRBV13

cdr3_aa: CASSSLTGLDHEQYF
cdr3_nt: TGTGCCAGCAGCTCTCTTACGGGACTAGACCACGAGCAGTACTTC
j_call: TRBJ2-7
clone_size: once
d_call: TRBD2
v_call: TRBV4-2

cdr3_aa: CASSLYEGAPLHF
cdr3_nt: TGTGCCAGCAGTTTATATGAGGGGGCACCCCTCCACTTT
j_call: TRBJ1-6
clone_size: NA
d_call: NA
v_call: TRBV27

cdr3_aa: CASSPQSTPDRVGNTIYF
cdr3_nt: TGCGCCAGCAGCCCCCAGTCCACTCCTGACAGGGTCGGAAACACCATATATTTT
j_call: TRBJ1-3
clone_size: NA
d_call: TRBD1
v_call: TRBV5-1

cdr3_aa: CAWNPRQALYGYTF
cdr3_nt: TGTGCCTGGAACCCACGGCAGGCTTTGTATGGCTACACCTTC
j_call: TRBJ1-2
clone_size: NA
d_call: NA
v_call: TRBV30

cdr3_aa: CASSDSSTDTQYF
cdr3_nt: TGTGCCAGCAGCGACTCTAGCACAGATACGCAGTATTTT
j_call: TRBJ2-3
clone_size: NA
d_call: NA
v_call: TRBV9

cdr3_aa: CASSSSGTHSSYEQYF
cdr3_nt: TGTGCCAGCAGTTCAAGCGGGACCCATTCCTCCTACGAGCAGTACTTC
j_call: TRBJ2-7
clone_size: NA
d_call: TRBD2
v_call: TRBV6-5

cdr3_aa: CASSQAFIDQPQHF
cdr3_nt: TGCGCCAGCAGCCAAGCATTTATTGATCAGCCCCAGCATTTT
j_call: TRBJ1-5
clone_size: few
d_call: NA
v_call: TRBV4-1

cdr3_aa: CASSSPGQGATGGKEFFEAFF
cdr3_nt: TGTGCCAGCAGTTCACCGGGACAGGGGGCGACGGGGGGTAAGGAGTTTTTTGAAGCTTTCTTT
j_call: TRBJ1-1
clone_size: NA
d_call: TRBD1
v_call: TRBV28

cdr3_aa: CASSPDRRSYNEQFF
cdr3_nt: TGTGCCAGCAGCCCCGACAGGAGATCCTACAATGAGCAGTTCTTC
j_call: TRBJ2-1
clone_size: NA
d_call: NA
v_call: TRBV6-5

cdr3_aa: CASTRDRDEYGYTF
cdr3_nt: TGTGCCAGCACCAGGGACAGGGACGAATATGGCTACACCTTC
j_call: TRBJ1-2
clone_size: NA
d_call: TRBD1
v_call: TRBV5-4

cdr3_aa: CSVEGKRYNEQFF
cdr3_nt: TGCAGCGTTGAGGGAAAAAGATACAATGAGCAGTTCTTC
j_call: TRBJ2-1
clone_size: NA
d_call: NA
v_call: TRBV29-1

cdr3_aa: CASSLRDRAWETQYF
cdr3_nt: TGTGCCAGCAGTTTACGTGACAGGGCATGGGAGACCCAGTACTTC
j_call: TRBJ2-5
clone_size: NA
d_call: TRBD1
v_call: TRBV27

cdr3_aa: CASSLAANSYNEQFF
cdr3_nt: TGTGCCAGCAGTTTGGCAGCTAACTCCTACAATGAGCAGTTCTTC
j_call: TRBJ2-1
clone_size: NA
d_call: NA
v_call: TRBV27

cdr3_aa: CASSSRAAVSGANVLTF
cdr3_nt: TGTGCCAGCAGTTCCCGGGCAGCCGTCTCTGGGGCCAACGTCCTGACTTTC
j_call: TRBJ2-6
clone_size: NA
d_call: NA
v_call: TRBV27

cdr3_aa: CASSLLARGYEQYF
cdr3_nt: TGTGCCAGCAGCTTGTTAGCCAGGGGATACGAGCAGTACTTC
j_call: TRBJ2-7
clone_size: NA
d_call: NA
v_call: TRBV5-6

cdr3_aa: CASSMTRGSDTQYF
cdr3_nt: TGTGCCAGCAGTATGACCAGGGGATCTGATACGCAGTATTTT
j_call: TRBJ2-3
clone_size: NA
d_call: NA
v_call: TRBV28

cdr3_aa: CASSLSTGNTEAFF
cdr3_nt: TGTGCCAGCAGCTTATCGACAGGTAACACTGAAGCTTTCTTT
j_call: TRBJ1-1
clone_size: NA
d_call: NA
v_call: TRBV11-2

cdr3_aa: CASSLGLAGGSEQFF
cdr3_nt: TGCGCCAGCAGCTTGGGACTAGCGGGAGGGAGTGAGCAGTTCTTC
j_call: TRBJ2-1
clone_size: NA
d_call: TRBD2
v_call: TRBV5-1

cdr3_aa: CSVGKGSSYNEQFF
cdr3_nt: TGCAGCGTTGGGAAGGGCAGCTCCTACAATGAGCAGTTCTTC
j_call: TRBJ2-1
clone_size: NA
d_call: NA
v_call: TRBV29-1

cdr3_aa: CAISDPGQEAFF
cdr3_nt: TGTGCCATCAGTGACCCGGGACAGGAGGCTTTCTTT
j_call: TRBJ1-1
clone_size: few
d_call: TRBD1
v_call: TRBV10-3

cdr3_aa: CASSLQPGMNTEAFF
cdr3_nt: TGTGCCAGCAGTTTACAACCCGGAATGAACACTGAAGCTTTCTTT
j_call: TRBJ1-1
clone_size: NA
d_call: NA
v_call: TRBV27

cdr3_aa: CASSLNPEYGYTF
cdr3_nt: TGTGCCAGCAGTTTAAACCCCGAATATGGCTACACCTTC
j_call: TRBJ1-2
clone_size: NA
d_call: NA
v_call: TRBV27

cdr3_aa: CASSPSLRGQPQHF
cdr3_nt: TGTGCCAGCAGTCCCAGCTTGAGGGGACAGCCCCAGCATTTT
j_call: TRBJ1-5
clone_size: NA
d_call: NA
v_call: TRBV27

cdr3_aa: CATKPGTAYEQYF
cdr3_nt: TGTGCCACCAAACCGGGTACGGCCTACGAGCAGTACTTC
j_call: TRBJ2-7
clone_size: NA
d_call: NA
v_call: TRBV2

cdr3_aa: CASSFPYQETQYF
cdr3_nt: TGTGCCAGCAGTTTCCCGTATCAAGAGACCCAGTACTTC
j_call: TRBJ2-5
clone_size: NA
d_call: NA
v_call: TRBV28

cdr3_aa: CASSLVLAKNIQYF
cdr3_nt: TGTGCCAGCAGCTTGGTACTGGCCAAAAACATTCAGTACTTC
j_call: TRBJ2-4
clone_size: NA
d_call: NA
v_call: TRBV5-5

cdr3_aa: CASSHVPAGQEYF
cdr3_nt: TGCGCCAGCAGCCACGTGCCGGCCGGTCAGGAGTACTTC
j_call: TRBJ2-7
clone_size: NA
d_call: NA
v_call: TRBV4-1

cdr3_aa: CAISEDRGGGYTF
cdr3_nt: TGTGCCATCAGTGAGGACAGGGGGGGAGGCTACACCTTC
j_call: TRBJ1-2
clone_size: NA
d_call: TRBD1
v_call: TRBV10-3

cdr3_aa: CASSYSEGRMETQYF
cdr3_nt: TGTGCCAGCAGTTACTCGGAGGGGAGAATGGAGACCCAGTACTTC
j_call: TRBJ2-5
clone_size: NA
d_call: NA
v_call: TRBV6-5

cdr3_aa: CASGSRNRGMNTEAFF
cdr3_nt: TGTGCCAGCGGGAGCCGGAACAGGGGCATGAACACTGAAGCTTTCTTT
j_call: TRBJ1-1
clone_size: NA
d_call: TRBD1
v_call: TRBV2

cdr3_aa: CASSLASGIYNEQFF
cdr3_nt: TGTGCCAGCAGCTTAGCCAGCGGGATTTACAATGAGCAGTTCTTC
j_call: TRBJ2-1
clone_size: NA
d_call: TRBD2
v_call: TRBV7-8

cdr3_aa: CATDTYTGELFF
cdr3_nt: TGTGCCACCGACACATACACCGGGGAGCTGTTTTTT
j_call: TRBJ2-2
clone_size: once
d_call: NA
v_call: TRBV2

cdr3_aa: CASSYGGLNEQYF
cdr3_nt: TGTGCCAGCAGTTACGGGGGGCTTAACGAGCAGTACTTC
j_call: TRBJ2-7
clone_size: NA
d_call: NA
v_call: TRBV6-5

cdr3_aa: CASREAGAFYEQYF
cdr3_nt: TGTGCCAGCAGGGAAGCGGGCGCGTTCTACGAGCAGTACTTC
j_call: TRBJ2-7
clone_size: NA
d_call: NA
v_call: TRBV6-1

cdr3_aa: CASSLSLAGTGRTDTQYF
cdr3_nt: TGTGCCAGCAGTTTGAGTCTAGCGGGAACGGGGCGCACAGATACGCAGTATTTT
j_call: TRBJ2-3
clone_size: NA
d_call: TRBD2
v_call: TRBV27

cdr3_aa: CAWSGPRRDYGYTF
cdr3_nt: TGTGCCTGGAGTGGCCCGCGGAGGGACTATGGCTACACCTTC
j_call: TRBJ1-2
clone_size: NA
d_call: NA
v_call: TRBV30

cdr3_aa: CASSPLFDRGLHYGYTF
cdr3_nt: TGTGCCAGCAGCCCCCTTTTTGACAGGGGGCTTCACTATGGCTACACCTTC
j_call: TRBJ1-2
clone_size: NA
d_call: TRBD1
v_call: TRBV27

cdr3_aa: CASSLIASGEQFF
cdr3_nt: TGTGCCAGCAGCTTAATCGCTAGCGGCGAGCAGTTCTTC
j_call: TRBJ2-1
clone_size: NA
d_call: TRBD2
v_call: TRBV7-3

cdr3_aa: CASSYFGGYEQYF
cdr3_nt: TGTGCCAGCAGTTACTTCGGGGGGTACGAGCAGTACTTC
j_call: TRBJ2-7
clone_size: NA
d_call: TRBD2
v_call: TRBV6-5

cdr3_aa: CASSLGIPSYEQYF
cdr3_nt: TGTGCCAGCAGCTTAGGTATCCCCTCCTACGAGCAGTACTTC
j_call: TRBJ2-7
clone_size: NA
d_call: NA
v_call: TRBV7-2

cdr3_aa: CASMEFDTQYF
cdr3_nt: TGTGCCAGCATGGAATTTGATACGCAGTATTTT
j_call: TRBJ2-3
clone_size: NA
d_call: NA
v_call: TRBV28

cdr3_aa: CASSQDRDTGWEQYF
cdr3_nt: TGCGCCAGCAGCCAAGATCGCGACACTGGTTGGGAGCAGTACTTC
j_call: TRBJ2-7
clone_size: NA
d_call: NA
v_call: TRBV4-1

cdr3_aa: CASNNPGLVSTGELFF
cdr3_nt: TGTGCCAGCAACAACCCGGGACTAGTGTCCACCGGGGAGCTGTTTTTT
j_call: TRBJ2-2
clone_size: NA
d_call: TRBD2
v_call: TRBV7-9

cdr3_aa: CASSSLEAGNYEQYF
cdr3_nt: TGTGCCAGCAGTTCCCTAGAGGCAGGGAACTACGAGCAGTACTTC
j_call: TRBJ2-7
clone_size: NA
d_call: NA
v_call: TRBV6-5

cdr3_aa: CASSIGWTSGIAYEQYF
cdr3_nt: TGTGCCAGTAGTATAGGGTGGACTAGCGGGATTGCCTACGAGCAGTACTTC
j_call: TRBJ2-7
clone_size: NA
d_call: TRBD2
v_call: TRBV19

cdr3_aa: CATGQSAIWEGEQYF
cdr3_nt: TGTGCCACCGGACAATCTGCTATCTGGGAGGGCGAGCAGTACTTC
j_call: TRBJ2-7
clone_size: once
d_call: TRBD2
v_call: TRBV15

cdr3_aa: CASSIKDGGLRNQPQHF
cdr3_nt: TGTGCCAGCAGCATAAAGGACGGTGGGCTTCGCAATCAGCCCCAGCATTTT
j_call: TRBJ1-5
clone_size: NA
d_call: NA
v_call: TRBV5-6

cdr3_aa: CASSLGGSSYEQYF
cdr3_nt: TGTGCCAGCAGCTTGGGGGGGAGCTCCTACGAGCAGTACTTC
j_call: TRBJ2-7
clone_size: NA
d_call: NA
v_call: TRBV5-6

cdr3_aa: CASSVGVVSKLYGYTF
cdr3_nt: TGTGCCAGCAGCGTAGGAGTTGTGTCCAAGCTCTATGGCTACACCTTC
j_call: TRBJ1-2
clone_size: NA
d_call: NA
v_call: TRBV9

cdr3_aa: CATAAGGYNEQFF
cdr3_nt: TGTGCCACCGCAGCAGGGGGTTACAATGAGCAGTTCTTC
j_call: TRBJ2-1
clone_size: once
d_call: TRBD1
v_call: TRBV6-4

cdr3_aa: CASSLRPLSYNEQFF
cdr3_nt: TGTGCCAGCAGCCTTCGGCCGCTCTCCTACAATGAGCAGTTCTTC
j_call: TRBJ2-1
clone_size: NA
d_call: NA
v_call: TRBV7-9

cdr3_aa: CASSPSSYINEQFF
cdr3_nt: TGTGCCAGCAGTCCTAGTTCCTACATCAATGAGCAGTTCTTC
j_call: TRBJ2-1
clone_size: NA
d_call: NA
v_call: TRBV27

cdr3_aa: CAKRIARGYTF
cdr3_nt: TGTGCCAAGAGAATTGCGCGGGGCTACACCTTC
j_call: TRBJ1-2
clone_size: few
d_call: NA
v_call: TRBV2

cdr3_aa: CASSDRGHYGYTF
cdr3_nt: TGTGCCAGCAGCGACCGGGGGCACTATGGCTACACCTTC
j_call: TRBJ1-2
clone_size: NA
d_call: NA
v_call: TRBV14